The rows below give T cell receptor beta chains drawn from one sample of a study of tumor-infiltrating lymphocytes in primary liver carcinoma. In TCRdb, the multiplex PCR reads were re-called with MiXCR into one record per CDR3 protein. The repertoire holds roughly 80,000 distinct CDR3 sequences, with roughly 71% as singletons. Sequenced input: tumor-adjacent normal liver tissue. These receptors were taken from a man between 40 and 49 years old with primary liver carcinoma and hepatitis B virus infection. CDR3s include the opening cysteine and the closing phenylalanine or tryptophan. A D gene is named only where the DNA matches it firmly. The size of a clone is reported for some rows only, either as once, few or many, or as a class for expanded clones.

TRBJ2-2	NA	NA	TRBV5-6	TGTGCCAGCAGCAAGGCCGCTCGAGAGCTGTTTTTT	CASSKAARELFF
TRBJ2-1	NA	NA	TRBV6-1	TGTGCCAGCAGTGATGCGAACCCTATGAAGCAGCTCTTC	CASSDANPMKQLF
TRBJ2-5	NA	many	TRBV6-6	TGTGCCAGCAGAGAGTTTCAGGTACAAGAGACCCAGTACTTC	CASREFQVQETQYF
TRBJ2-3	NA	NA	TRBV11-1	TGCGCAAGCAGTCGCACCCCCTCGGACGGCTGGCCTAGCACAGATATGCAGTATTTT	CASSRTPSDGWPSTDMQYF
TRBJ1-6	TRBD1	NA	TRBV4-2	TGTGCCAGCAGCCAAGATCCAGGGGGGACCTATAATTCATCCCTCCACTTT	CASSQDPGGTYNSSLHF
TRBJ2-3	NA	NA	TRBV6-5	TGTGCCAGCACCAAACCGGATCTAGGTACGCAGTATTTT	CASTKPDLGTQYF
TRBJ1-5	NA	many	TRBV6-1	TGTGCCAGCAATATAAGGGCCCCAAGGGGTGATCAGCCCCAGCATTTT	CASNIRAPRGDQPQHF
TRBJ2-1	TRBD2	NA	TRBV5-1	TGCGCCAGCAGCCCGGGACTAGCGGTATACAATGGGCAGTTCTTC	CASSPGLAVYNGQFF
TRBJ2-1	NA	NA	TRBV11-3	TGTGCCAGCAGCTTAGGCGTCTCGAACGGTGAGCAGTTCTTC	CASSLGVSNGEQFF
TRBJ2-3	NA	NA	TRBV6-1	TGTGCCAACAGTGAAGTGGGGGAAACACGGTATTTT	CANSEVGETRYF
TRBJ2-1	NA	NA	TRBV11-2	TGTACCAGCAGCTTTGACGCTAACTATGAACAGTTCTTC	CTSSFDANYEQFF
TRBJ2-5	TRBD2	NA	TRBV5-4	TGTGCCAACAGCTTCGGACTAGCGGGAGCGTCGGAGACCCAGTACTTC	CANSFGLAGASETQYF
TRBJ2-1	TRBD2	once	TRBV29-1	TGCAGCCTTGAAACGACTAGCGACAATGAACAGTTCTTC	CSLETTSDNEQFF
TRBJ2-4	NA	NA	TRBV5-5	TGTGCCAGCGGCTTGGAACAGGCCAAGAACATTCAGTACTTC	CASGLEQAKNIQYF
TRBJ2-7	NA	NA	TRBV6-6	TGTGCCAGCGGTCATGACACCTACGGGAACTACAAGCAGTACTTC	CASGHDTYGNYKQYF
TRBJ2-1	NA	NA	TRBV6-1	TGTGCCAGCAGTGAAGTGGGAGTCGATGAGCAGTTCTTC	CASSEVGVDEQFF
TRBJ2-7	NA	NA	TRBV10-2	TGCACGAGCAAGTTGCATGTAGCCTACGAGCAGTACTTC	CTSKLHVAYEQYF
TRBJ2-1	NA	many	TRBV14	TGTGCCAGCGGCGGAGGGAACTACAATGAGCAGTTCTTC	CASGGGNYNEQFF
TRBJ2-4	TRBD1	NA	TRBV7-9	TGTGCCAGCGGCGTCGACAGGGCTCCAACCAAAAACATTCAGTACTTC	CASGVDRAPTKNIQYF
TRBJ1-2	TRBD1	NA	TRBV11-2	TGTGTCAGCGGCTATACAGGGGACTCCTCCCCTGGCTACACCTTC	CVSGYTGDSSPGYTF
TRBJ2-7	NA	many	TRBV6-5	TGTGCCAGCAGTTACTCGGGGGAGGGGGGCTACGAGCAGTACTTC	CASSYSGEGGYEQYF
TRBJ2-3	TRBD2	once	TRBV29-1	TGCAACGTTAGACTAGCGGGAACACAGTATTTT	CNVRLAGTQYF